This T cell receptor beta chain was recovered during a study of T cells in Graves' hyperthyroidism and ophthalmopathy. V gave up 4 bases and J gave up 8 bases, with 13 bases separating them. The CDR3 is 13 amino acids. Germline lookup yields CDR1 KGHDR and CDR2 SFDVKD. Regions amplified from RNA transcripts were the TCR beta CDR3 regions. HTBI primers were employed in a first-round RT-PCR of the TCR CDR3. TCRdb passed the multiplex PCR reads through MiXCR, listing each CDR3 protein once. Altogether 370,000 or so distinct CDR3 sequences are present, about 14% being singletons, with the ten largest covering around 21%. In its sample, this clonotype was seen many times.

V usage is TRBV24-1 and J usage is TRBJ1-2; D not resolved. The receptor was derived from a man aged 25 to 45 with Graves' hyperthyroidism that later progressed to Graves' ophthalmopathy. The sequencing sample was made of blood. The CDR3 loop is CATSDLRAGGYTF. DNA for the CDR3: TGTGCCACCAGTGACCTCCGGGCCGGGGGCTACACCTTC.